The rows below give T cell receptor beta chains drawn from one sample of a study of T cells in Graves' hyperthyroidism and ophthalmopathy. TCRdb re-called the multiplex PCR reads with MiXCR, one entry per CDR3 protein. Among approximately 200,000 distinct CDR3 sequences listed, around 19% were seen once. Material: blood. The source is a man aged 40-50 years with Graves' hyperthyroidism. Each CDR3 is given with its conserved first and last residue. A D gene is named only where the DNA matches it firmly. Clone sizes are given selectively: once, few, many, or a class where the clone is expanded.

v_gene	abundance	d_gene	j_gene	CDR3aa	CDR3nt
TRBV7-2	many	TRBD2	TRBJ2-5	CASSLGLLAGTLQETQYF	TGTGCCAGCAGCTTAGGTCTACTAGCGGGGACCCTACAAGAGACCCAGTACTTC
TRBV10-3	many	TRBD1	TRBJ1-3	CAIRSGQGRASGNTIYF	TGTGCCATCAGATCGGGACAGGGGCGAGCCTCTGGAAACACCATATATTTT
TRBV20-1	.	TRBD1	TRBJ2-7	CSARGGTGGYEQYF	TGCAGTGCTAGAGGCGGGACAGGGGGCTACGAGCAGTACTTC
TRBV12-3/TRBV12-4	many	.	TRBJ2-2	CASSHPGSAYSRGELFF	TGTGCCAGCAGTCACCCCGGTTCAGCGTATTCTAGGGGGGAGCTGTTTTTT
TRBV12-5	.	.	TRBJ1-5	CASGLVPGRQPQHF	TGTGCTAGTGGTTTGGTACCTGGGCGTCAGCCCCAGCATTTT
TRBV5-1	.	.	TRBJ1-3	CASSSTATSSGNTIYF	TGCGCCAGCAGCTCGACAGCTACCTCCTCTGGAAACACCATATATTTT
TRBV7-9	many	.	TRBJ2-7	CASSLNSGAYEQYF	TGTGCCAGCAGCTTAAACTCCGGGGCCTACGAGCAGTACTTC
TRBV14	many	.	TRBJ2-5	CASSQRDGTQQETQYF	TGTGCCAGCAGCCAAAGAGACGGGACGCAACAAGAGACCCAGTACTTC
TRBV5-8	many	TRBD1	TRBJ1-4	CASRPGQGTNEKLFF	TGTGCCAGCAGACCCGGACAGGGGACTAATGAAAAACTGTTTTTT
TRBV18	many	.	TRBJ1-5	CASSGTDSNQPQHF	TGTGCCAGCTCAGGGACGGATAGCAATCAGCCCCAGCATTTT
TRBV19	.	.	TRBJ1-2	CASSIDFQSYGYTF	TGTGCCAGTAGTATAGATTTCCAGAGCTATGGCTACACCTTC
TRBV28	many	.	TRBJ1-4	CASSLLTAEKLFF	TGTGCCAGCAGTTTATTGACAGCCGAAAAACTGTTTTTT
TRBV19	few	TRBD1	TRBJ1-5	CASSIGQGRSQPQHF	TGTGCCAGTAGTATTGGACAGGGGAGGAGTCAGCCCCAGCATTTT
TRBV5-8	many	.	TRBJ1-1	CAYTREMNTEAFF	TGTGCCTATACTAGGGAGATGAACACTGAAGCTTTCTTT
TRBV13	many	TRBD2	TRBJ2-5	CASSLVAGGRTQYF	TGTGCCAGCAGCTTAGTGGCGGGGGGGAGGACCCAGTACTTC
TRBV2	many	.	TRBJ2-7	CASRMTAYEQYF	TGTGCCAGCAGGATGACAGCCTACGAGCAGTACTTC
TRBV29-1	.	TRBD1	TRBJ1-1	CSVEGTGAAEAFF	TGCAGCGTTGAGGGGACAGGGGCGGCTGAAGCTTTCTTT
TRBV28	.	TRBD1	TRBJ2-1	CASSLLQGGNEQFF	TGTGCCAGCAGTTTGTTACAGGGGGGTAATGAGCAGTTCTTC
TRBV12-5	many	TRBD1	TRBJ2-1	CASGLAGGPYNEQFF	TGTGCTAGTGGTTTAGCAGGGGGCCCCTACAATGAGCAGTTCTTC
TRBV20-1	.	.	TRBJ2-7	CSAGHRDEQYF	TGCAGTGCTGGCCACAGGGACGAGCAGTACTTC
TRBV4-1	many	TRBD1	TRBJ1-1	CASSPFPHRGQNTEAFF	TGCGCCAGCAGCCCGTTCCCTCACAGGGGCCAGAACACTGAAGCTTTCTTT
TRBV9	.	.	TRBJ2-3	CASSPSALSTDTQYF	TGTGCCAGCAGCCCCTCTGCCCTTAGCACAGATACGCAGTATTTT
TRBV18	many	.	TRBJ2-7	CASSPPGSYEQYF	TGTGCCAGCTCACCACCGGGAAGCTACGAGCAGTACTTC
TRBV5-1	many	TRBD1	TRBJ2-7	CASTSGTGFDEQYF	TGCGCCAGCACGTCCGGGACAGGGTTTGACGAGCAGTACTTC
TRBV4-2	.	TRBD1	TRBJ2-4	CASSLGQELNIQYF	TGTGCCAGCAGCCTAGGACAGGAGTTAAACATTCAGTACTTC
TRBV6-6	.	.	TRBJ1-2	CASSYSPTEGPTYGYTF	TGTGCCAGCAGTTACTCGCCGACCGAGGGCCCAACTTATGGCTACACCTTC
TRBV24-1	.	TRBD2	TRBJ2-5	CATSDFLAGDQETQYF	TGTGCCACCAGTGATTTTCTAGCGGGGGACCAAGAGACCCAGTACTTC
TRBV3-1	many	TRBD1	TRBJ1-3	CASSPGQGFSSGNTIYF	TGTGCCAGCAGCCCGGGACAGGGCTTCTCCTCTGGAAACACCATATATTTT
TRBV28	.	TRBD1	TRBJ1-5	CASSGDRAAGQPQHF	TGTGCCAGCAGTGGTGACAGGGCGGCCGGTCAGCCCCAGCATTTT
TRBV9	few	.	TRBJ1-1	CASSPHRALDTEAFF	TGTGCCAGCAGCCCCCACAGGGCTTTAGACACTGAAGCTTTCTTT
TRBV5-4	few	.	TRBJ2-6	CASSSQDFSGANVLTF	TGTGCCAGCAGCTCCCAAGACTTCTCTGGGGCCAACGTCCTGACTTTC